One sample yielded the 31 T cell receptor beta chains listed below, sequenced in a study of T cell repertoires in cytomegalovirus infection. Antigens for these TCRs are unknown. MiXCR, applied by TCRdb to the reads, yields one record per CDR3 protein. This table has some 590,000 distinct CDR3 sequences, approximately 40% appearing once. The source material was cultured PBMCs, sampled from culture after CMV antigen stimulation. The receptors stem from a human donor in good health (CMV status not recorded). Some clones in this sample may be carry-over from other donors' samples.

This clonotype was counted a single time. The chain is built from TRBV29-1 and TRBJ2-3; possible D gene TRBD2, 5 bases. The CDR3 sequence is 14 residues long. Per germline, CDR1 SQVTM and CDR2 ANQGSEA. V lost 8 bases and J 5 bases, leaving 20 bases between the germline ends. Here the CDR3 reads CSSRPGGGGDTQYF. The CDR3 region has the DNA TGCAGCTCACGACCAGGAGGTGGTGGAGATACGCAGTATTTT.

This clonotype came up a few times. The genes are TRBV19 and TRBJ2-3, with TRBD2 matching 9 bases. The J segment lost 3 bases and the V segment lost 7 bases, leaving 11 bases of the junction unmatched. Germline CDR1 LNHDA, CDR2 SQIVND (reference sequence). This CDR3 comprises 16 residues. CDR3 protein: CASTRLADGVTDTQYF. The CDR3 nucleotides read TGTGCCAGTACCAGACTAGCGGATGGGGTTACAGATACGCAGTATTTT.

V and J are TRBV7-2 and TRBJ2-2, with TRBD2 as a possible D gene (7 bases). Germline CDR1 is SGHTA and CDR2 is FQGNSA. The CDR3 sequence is 16 residues long. V shed 5 bases and J shed 5 bases, with 18 bases lying between them. As DNA, the CDR3 is TGTGCCAGCAGCGTCTCGGGGGGCTGGGTGACCGGGGAGCTGTTTTTT. It is translated as CASSVSGGWVTGELFF.

This clonotype was seen just once. The chain employs TRBV6-6 and TRBJ2-5; D may be TRBD2 (5 bases). Germline values: CDR1 MNHNY, CDR2 SVGAGI (reference sequence). This CDR3 comprises 11 residues. The CDR3 loop is CSLRGQETQYF. CDR3 DNA: TGTTCCCTACGGGGACAAGAGACCCAGTACTTC.

The chain links TRBV5-6 to TRBJ2-5; D could derive from TRBD1 or TRBD2 (5 bases each). The V end was cut by 1 base, the J end by 5 bases, with 12 bases between. Germline loops: CDR1 SGHDT, CDR2 YYEEEE. The CDR3 is 14 residues long. The CDR3 DNA sequence: TGTGCCAGCAGCTTGTGGCGCAGGGACGAGACCCAGTACTTC. This encodes CASSLWRRDETQYF.

This clonotype was counted many times. V is TRBV7-6 and J is TRBJ1-1; D gene ambiguous. The CDR3 sequence is 16 residues long. CDR1 is SGHVS and CDR2 is FNYEAQ in the germline V gene. The V and J ends lost 2 bases and 1 base respectively, with 14 bases between them. CDR3 DNA sequence: TGTGCCAGCAGCTTAAAGGCCGGCCCAACGAACACTGAAGCTTTCTTT. It encodes CASSLKAGPTNTEAFF.

The V and J genes are TRBV25-1 and TRBJ2-5; TRBD1 or TRBD2 may be the D gene (5 bases each). The CDR3 consists of 12 residues. Germline V gives CDR1 MGHDK, CDR2 SYGVNS. The germline V and J ends were trimmed by 6 bases and 5 bases, with 10 bases remaining between them. The CDR3 region is CASRTEGETQYF. CDR3 DNA sequence: TGTGCCAGCAGGACAGAGGGGGAGACCCAGTACTTC.

J is TRBJ1-5 and V is TRBV12-3 or TRBV12-4, with D possibly TRBD1 on 6 matching bases. Trimming cost V 2 bases and J 8 bases, with 13 bases left between them. This CDR3 contains 14 residues. CDR3 coding DNA: TGTGCCAGCAGTTTATCGGGGGCGGCTGAGCCCCAGCATTTT. This gives the protein CASSLSGAAEPQHF.

This clonotype was counted many times. The CDR3 bases are TGTGCCAGCAGCTTAGGTATTGGGGGTAGCAATCAGCCCCAGCATTTT. Its protein product is CASSLGIGGSNQPQHF. The chain employs TRBV7-2 and TRBJ1-5; D perhaps matches TRBD1 (5 bases). Trimming pared 1 base from V and 0 bases from J, leaving 10 bases between. The germline CDR1 and CDR2 sequences are SGHTA and FQGNSA. The CDR3 runs to 16 residues. The full variable domain, rest sourced from reference TRBV7-2 and TRBJ1-5, is GAGVSQSPSNKVTEKGKDVELRCDPISGHTALYWYRQSLGQGLEFLIYFQGNSAPDKSGLPSDRFSAERTGGSVSTLTIQRTQQEDSAVYLCASSLGIGGSNQPQHFGDGTRLSIL.

This clonotype was detected ten times or more. V gene TRBV7-2 combines with J gene TRBJ2-1; D remains ambiguous. The CDR3 loop spans 14 amino acids. V was clipped by 4 bases and J by 5 bases, with 12 bases between them. Germline V lookup: CDR1 SGHTA, CDR2 FQGNSA. In DNA, the CDR3 is TGTGCCAGCAGCTCCGGAGTGGGAAACAATGAGCAGTTCTTC. It codes for CASSSGVGNNEQFF.

V usage is TRBV19 and J usage is TRBJ1-3; D is unresolved. V shed 3 bases and J shed 0 bases, with 9 bases lying between them. There are 15 residues in the CDR3. From germline, CDR1 is LNHDA and CDR2 SQIVND (reference sequence). The CDR3 loop reads CASSITGLSGNTIYF. The CDR3, as DNA: TGTGCCAGTAGTATTACGGGCCTCTCTGGAAACACCATATATTTT.

The chain couples TRBV19 to TRBJ1-2; 7 bases are a match to TRBD1. The trim removed 8 bases at V and 4 bases at J, leaving 13 bases unmatched. CDR1 LNHDA and CDR2 SQIVND come from the germline V gene (reference sequence). CDR3 length equals 15 residues. This CDR3 reads CASSSGTANFYGYTF. In nucleotides, the CDR3 is TGTGCCAGTTCCTCCGGGACAGCCAATTTCTATGGCTACACCTTC.

There are a few counts of this clonotype. This chain connects TRBV11-1 to TRBJ2-7, with D uncertain. V was trimmed by 5 bases and J by 1 base, leaving 18 bases between them. The CDR3 has 16 residues. Germline-derived CDR1 and CDR2 are SGHAT and FQDESV (reference sequence). The CDR3, as DNA: TGTGCCAGCAGCCGCGACGGTGGGATGGTGTCCTACGAGCAGTACTTC. It encodes CASSRDGGMVSYEQYF.

J is TRBJ2-1 and V is TRBV2, with 8 bases identical to TRBD2. Trimming took 8 bases from V and 6 from J; bases not matched to a gene: 9. Germline V gene lookup returns CDR1 SNHLY and CDR2 FYNNEI. CDR3 size: 14 residues. As DNA, the CDR3 is TGTGCCAGCGGCGTAACGGGGGGGACCAATGAGCAGTTCTTC. Its protein product is CASGVTGGTNEQFF.

This clonotype was seen ten or more times. The CDR3 reads CASSQNHPFGQGTKNIQYF. Written as DNA, the CDR3 is TGTGCCAGCAGCCAAAACCATCCTTTCGGACAGGGGACAAAAAACATTCAGTACTTC. The chain links TRBV7-2 to TRBJ2-4; 9 nucleotides match TRBD1. Germline V CDR1 and CDR2: SGHTA, FQGNSA. After removal of 5 bases from V and 4 bases from J, the junction contained 18 bases not matched to a gene. The CDR3 has 19 amino acids.

This chain connects TRBV7-9 to TRBJ1-6, with D unresolved. The V end was cut by 3 bases, the J end by 0 bases, with 3 bases between. CDR3 size: 14 residues. The germline V gene encodes CDR1 SEHNR and CDR2 FQNEAQ (reference sequence). CDR3 loop: CASSFDSYNSPLHF. The CDR3 DNA sequence: TGTGCCAGCAGCTTTGACTCCTATAATTCACCCCTCCACTTT.

This clonotype was detected a few times. The chain links TRBV7-6 to TRBJ2-6; D not resolved. Germline CDR1 is SGHVS and CDR2 is FNYEAQ. The V end lost 2 bases, the J end lost 4 bases, and 15 bases lay between the germline ends. This CDR3 region has 17 residues. This CDR3 reads CASSLMYGLVGANVLTF. The CDR3 coding sequence is TGTGCCAGCAGCTTAATGTATGGCCTCGTCGGGGCCAACGTCCTGACTTTC.

The chain recombines TRBV28 with TRBJ2-3, with 7 positions matching TRBD2. J was trimmed by 11 bases and V by 2 bases; bases with no gene match: 16. Germline CDR1 is MDHEN and CDR2 is SYDVKM. The CDR3 is 16 residues long. The CDR3 here is CASSLRITSEGSEQYF. In nucleotides, the CDR3 is TGTGCCAGCAGTTTACGAATAACTAGCGAGGGATCTGAGCAGTATTTT.

This rearrangement joins TRBV7-8 to TRBJ1-2, with D tentatively TRBD1 (6 bases). The CDR3 has 13 amino acids. Looked up from germline, CDR1 is SGHVS and CDR2 is FQNEAQ. The V end was cut by 4 bases, the J end by 8 bases, with 14 bases between. The CDR3 here is CASSSDGQGGYTF. CDR3 nucleotides: TGTGCCAGCAGCTCGGACGGGCAGGGGGGCTACACCTTC. The full variable domain, completed using reference TRBV7-8 and TRBJ1-2, is GAGVSQSPRYKVAKRGQDVALRCDPISGHVSLFWYQQALGQGPEFLTYFQNEAQLDKSGLPSDRFFAERPEGSVSTLKIQRTQQEDSAVYLCASSSDGQGGYTFGSGTRLTVV.

This chain links TRBV2 with TRBJ1-1; D is unclear. Germline-derived CDR1 and CDR2 are SNHLY and FYNNEI. Trimming stripped 0 bases from V and 6 bases from J, with 14 bases between. CDR3 length: 15 residues. The CDR3 DNA follows: TGTGCCAGCAGTGAAGCTTCGATTGGCGGGGCTGAAGCTTTCTTT. It encodes CASSEASIGGAEAFF.

This clonotype has only a few counts. The V and J genes are TRBV19 and TRBJ2-5; D possibly uses TRBD1 or TRBD2 (7 bases each). The germline V and J ends were trimmed by 4 bases and 0 bases, with 27 bases remaining between them. CDR3 size: 20 residues. Germline CDR1 and CDR2: LNHDA and SQIVND (reference sequence). The CDR3 loop reads CASSKAGGVIARTNQETQYF. The CDR3 nucleotides are TGTGCCAGTAGTAAGGCAGGGGGGGTAATAGCGCGCACCAACCAAGAGACCCAGTACTTC.

In this sample, this clonotype turned up once. V is TRBV6-2 or TRBV6-3 and J is TRBJ1-5; unclear D gene. The CDR3 is 16 amino acids. Trimming stripped 3 bases from V and 3 bases from J, with 15 bases between. Germline V lookup: CDR1 MNHEY, CDR2 SVGEGT. CDR3: CASSYLAEQPNQPQHF. As DNA, the CDR3 is TGTGCCAGCAGTTATCTGGCCGAACAACCCAATCAGCCCCAGCATTTT.

Only a few counts were recorded for this clonotype. This chain joins TRBV4-3 and TRBJ1-2, with D maybe TRBD1 (6 bases). V was pared by 4 bases and J by 6 bases, with 12 bases between. This CDR3 spans 13 amino acids. The germline V gene encodes CDR1 LGHNA and CDR2 YSLEER. The CDR3 DNA reads as TGCGCCAGCAGCCTTCGGGACAACCATGGCTACACCTTC. Protein sequence: CASSLRDNHGYTF.

The J gene is TRBJ2-5, the V gene TRBV7-2, with TRBD2 matching 7 bases. Germline V gene sequence: CDR1 SGHTA, CDR2 FQGNSA. This CDR3 spans 14 amino acids. V shed 5 bases and J 4 bases; nucleotides not matched to a gene: 7. CDR3 DNA: TGTGCCAGCAGCCCCGGACTAGTAGGAGAGACCCAGTACTTC. The encoded protein is CASSPGLVGETQYF.

The chain employs TRBV4-1 and TRBJ2-4; D is possibly TRBD2 (5 bases). Deletions cut 2 bases from V and 0 bases from J, with 14 bases between. Germline assignment: CDR1 MGHRA and CDR2 YSYEKL. This CDR3 is built from 17 residues. The CDR3 coding sequence is TGCGCCAGCAGCCAACCCGGAGGCACCCGAGCCAAAAACATTCAGTACTTC. Its protein product is CASSQPGGTRAKNIQYF.

The rearrangement links TRBV29-1 to TRBJ2-7; 11 positions agree with TRBD2. The CDR3 contains 13 residues. Per the germline V gene, CDR1 is SQVTM and CDR2 is ANQGSEA. The junction had 2 bases not matched to a gene; V was cut back by 4 bases and J by 3 bases. CDR3 in amino acids: CSVVTSGSYEQYF. CDR3 DNA sequence: TGCAGCGTTGTCACTAGCGGGAGCTACGAGCAGTACTTC.

This sequence joins TRBV20-1 and TRBJ1-1; D gene ambiguous. Looked up from germline, CDR1 is DFQATT and CDR2 is SNEGSKA (reference sequence). The CDR3 is 13 residues long. The ends were cut back, 0 bases at V and 3 bases at J, with 8 bases in the middle. In DNA, the CDR3 is TGCAGTGCTAGAGATAATGGGGACACTGAAGCTTTCTTT. Its protein is CSARDNGDTEAFF.

A few counts support this clonotype. The gene calls are TRBV6-1 and TRBJ2-1; TRBD2 agrees at 9 bases. J was trimmed by 9 bases and V by 6 bases; bases with no gene match: 9. The CDR3 totals 14 residues. Germline assignment: CDR1 MNHNS and CDR2 SASEGT. The CDR3 region has the DNA TGTGCCAGCAGGGGTGTAGCAGCGGGGGGTGAGCAGTTCTTC. It codes for CASRGVAAGGEQFF.

The genes are TRBV7-9 and TRBJ1-3; no firm D call. The ends were cut back, 3 bases at V and 7 bases at J, with 7 bases in the middle. Germline V gene data show CDR1 as SEHNR and CDR2 as FQNEAQ (reference sequence). The CDR3 totals 12 residues. The CDR3 sequence: CASSLIGNTIYF. CDR3 coding DNA: TGTGCCAGCAGCTTGATCGGGAACACCATATATTTT.

V and J are TRBV19 and TRBJ2-3, with 12 bases lining up with TRBD2. Germline loops: CDR1 LNHDA, CDR2 SQIVND (reference sequence). J was trimmed by 2 bases and V by 4 bases; bases with no gene match: 10. The CDR3 contains 18 residues. In DNA form, the CDR3 reads TGTGCCAGTAGTAAACTAGCGGGAGGTACAGGGACCACAGATACGCAGTATTTT. The encoded protein is CASSKLAGGTGTTDTQYF.

The chain links TRBV20-1 to TRBJ2-3; tentatively, D is TRBD2 (6 bases). The germline V gene encodes CDR1 DFQATT and CDR2 SNEGSKA (reference sequence). V lost 6 bases and J 1 base, leaving 17 bases between the germline ends. The CDR3 is made up of 15 amino acids. CDR3 DNA sequence: TGCAGTGCCCCAGTGGTGGCTAGCGGCACAGATACGCAGTATTTT. Translated: CSAPVVASGTDTQYF.